The 5 T cell receptor beta chains presented below share a single source sample, sequenced in a study of T cells in Graves' hyperthyroidism and ophthalmopathy. Amplified TCR beta CDR3 regions came from RNA transcripts. HTBI primers were used for first-round RT-PCR of the TCR CDR3. TCRdb re-analysed the multiplex PCR reads in MiXCR, keeping a single row per CDR3 protein. The data hold about 560,000 distinct CDR3 sequences, with around 17% observed a single time. Sequencing was performed on blood. The receptors were gathered from a woman under 30 with Graves' hyperthyroidism.

This clonotype was seen many times. The chain recombines TRBV29-1 with TRBJ2-3; D is unresolved. The CDR3 runs to 12 residues. CDR1 is SQVTM and CDR2 is ANQGSEA in the germline V gene. V lost 8 bases and J 0 bases, leaving 9 bases between the germline ends. In nucleotides, the CDR3 is TGCAGCTGCACCCCCAGCACAGATACGCAGTATTTT. Its translation: CSCTPSTDTQYF.

This clonotype was picked up many times. The chain recombines TRBV12-3 or TRBV12-4 with TRBJ2-1; 13 positions match TRBD2. V gave up 6 bases and J gave up 7 bases; unmatched junction bases: 12. CDR3 length equals 17 residues. The CDR3 here is CASREQKPGLAGNEQFF. CDR3 nucleotide sequence: TGTGCCAGCAGGGAGCAGAAACCGGGACTAGCGGGGAATGAGCAGTTCTTC.

This chain uses TRBV20-1 with TRBJ1-2; 8 bases align to TRBD1. The CDR3 length is 14 residues. From germline, CDR1 is DFQATT and CDR2 SNEGSKA (reference sequence). CDR3 amino acids: CRPGGDRRLGGYTF. CDR3 DNA: TGCAGGCCGGGGGGGGACAGGCGTTTAGGGGGCTACACCTTC.

This clonotype was picked up many times. This rearrangement joins TRBV24-1 to TRBJ2-5, with 7 bases identical to TRBD2. CDR1 is KGHDR, CDR2 SFDVKD, per germline. With 3 bases clipped from V and 5 bases from J, the junction kept 5 bases outside the gene matches. This CDR3 has 14 amino acids. Written as DNA, the CDR3 is TGTGCCACCAGTGATATGGGAGGGAGCGAGACCCAGTACTTC. Encoded protein: CATSDMGGSETQYF.

Remarks on this clonotype: Compared with germline, one end of the junction differs, possibly owing to a read error. The V gene is TRBV6-2 or TRBV6-3, the J gene TRBJ2-2, with 7 bases fitting TRBD2. The CDR3 is 16 amino acids. Germline V gives CDR1 MNHEY, CDR2 SVGEGT. Written as DNA, the CDR3 is TGTGCCAGCAGCTACTTTCTAGCGGCCGGGACCGGGGAGCTGTTTTTT. Translating gives CASSYFLAAGTGELFF.